This T cell receptor beta chain was sequenced in a study of early T cells in non-severe SARS-CoV-2 infection. The V gene's germline CDR1 is SGHTA and CDR2 FQGTGA. The length of the CDR3 is 15 residues. Between the trimmed V and J ends, which lost 2 bases and 6 bases, there was a span of 15 bases. TCRdb reprocessed the 5' RACE reads via MiXCR and lists one record per CDR3 protein. This table holds tens of thousands of distinct CDR3 sequences, roughly 10% found once. This clonotype was picked up many times. Sequencing was performed on whole blood, taken at baseline. This receptor was taken from an adult who was a healthcare worker with PCR-confirmed SARS-CoV-2 infection or an uninfected control (not recorded which). J is TRBJ2-3 and V is TRBV7-3; weak D call: TRBD1 (6 bases). CDR3 protein: CASSLGGHESDTQYF. DNA of the CDR3: TGTGCCAGCAGCTTAGGGGGCCACGAGTCCGATACGCAGTATTTT.